The rows below give T cell receptor beta chains drawn from one sample of a study of Tregs in tolerant kidney transplant recipients. Profiling relied on immunoSEQ multiplex PCR, and the TCRdb table lists in-frame clones only, not all of them. This table has 75,000 to 95,000 clones, around nine tenths appearing once. The sample comprised CD8+ T cells from blood. The receptors were sampled from a human donor in good health. The CDR3 runs from the conserved cysteine through the conserved F or W. Fields, in order: CDR3 DNA, CDR3 protein, V gene, D gene, J gene, clone size. D genes are given only for firm matches. Clone size is shown for a subset of rows, as once, few, many or a class of expanded clone.

TGTGCCAGCGGGCAGGATAATTCACCCCTCCACTTT | CASGQDNSPLHF | TRBV6-1 | - | TRBJ1-6 | -
TGTGCCAGCGGACGGGGCCAGGGCTATGGCTACACCTTC | CASGRGQGYGYTF | TRBV27 | - | TRBJ1-2 | -
TGTGCCAGCAGCGGAGCGAACACCGGGGAGCTGTTTTTT | CASSGANTGELFF | TRBV7-6 | - | TRBJ2-2 | -
TGTGCCAGCAGTTACGCCAGGGCTAATGAAAAACTGTTTTTT | CASSYARANEKLFF | TRBV6-5 | - | TRBJ1-4 | -
TGCGCCAGCAGTCAATCCCCCGGGGGCAGGCTTAACACTGAAGCTTTCTTT | CASSQSPGGRLNTEAFF | TRBV23-1 | - | TRBJ1-1 | -
TGTGCCAGCAGCGGAATCAGCTCTGGAAACACCATATATTTT | CASSGISSGNTIYF | TRBV9 | - | TRBJ1-3 | -
TGTGCCAGCAGCCAACCCCCGGGACTAGCGTCAGCGGGGGACATTCAGTACTTC | CASSQPPGLASAGDIQYF | TRBV4-2 | TRBD2 | TRBJ2-4 | -
TGTGCCAGCAGCGTAGCCCCGCCAGCCGGCAACTCTGGAAACACCATATATTTT | CASSVAPPAGNSGNTIYF | TRBV9 | - | TRBJ1-3 | -
TGTGCCAGCAGTGGGACAGGGGATGGTACGCAGTATTTT | CASSGTGDGTQYF | TRBV6-4 | TRBD1 | TRBJ2-3 | few
TGTGCTAGTGGTTTGGTACAAGGGACTAGCACAGATACGCAGTATTTT | CASGLVQGTSTDTQYF | TRBV12-5 | - | TRBJ2-3 | -
TGTGCCAGTAGCCCGGGGGGGAGCTCCTACGAGCAGTACTTC | CASSPGGSSYEQYF | TRBV19 | TRBD2 | TRBJ2-7 | -
TGCGCCAGCAGCGGTCCGGGACTAGCGGGAACGCGACCAGATACGCAGTATTTT | CASSGPGLAGTRPDTQYF | TRBV5-1 | TRBD2 | TRBJ2-3 | -
TGTGCCAGCAGCTTGTTGTCCGAGCAGTACTTC | CASSLLSEQYF | TRBV5-4 | - | TRBJ2-7 | -
TGCAGCGTTGAATGGGCTGAACACTATGGCTACACCTTC | CSVEWAEHYGYTF | TRBV29-1 | - | TRBJ1-2 | once
TGCGCCAGCAGCCAAGGTTCAGGCCTAGTGACCTACGAGCAGTACTTC | CASSQGSGLVTYEQYF | TRBV4-1 | - | TRBJ2-7 | once
TGTGCCAGCAGTTTCACAGGGGGCCACACTGAAGCTTTCTTT | CASSFTGGHTEAFF | TRBV27 | TRBD1 | TRBJ1-1 | -
TGTGCCAGCAGCCCGGGCCCCCGGAACTCCTACGAGCAGTACTTC | CASSPGPRNSYEQYF | TRBV7-3 | - | TRBJ2-7 | -
TGTGCCAGCAGCTTGGACAGGGGGTCCTATGGCTACACCTTC | CASSLDRGSYGYTF | TRBV7-9 | TRBD1 | TRBJ1-2 | few
TGTGCCAGCAGCTTAGCCCTCAGAAAGGTGGATGAGCAGTTCTTC | CASSLALRKVDEQFF | TRBV7-6 | - | TRBJ2-1 | -
TGTGCCAGCAGCGGGACAGGAGCTGCTAACTATGGCTACACCTTC | CASSGTGAANYGYTF | TRBV9 | TRBD1 | TRBJ1-2 | -
TGTGCCAGTAGTCCCGCAGGGGATTATGGCTACACCTTC | CASSPAGDYGYTF | TRBV19 | - | TRBJ1-2 | -
TGTGCCAGCAGCTTCGGAGGGGAGCTGTTTTTT | CASSFGGELFF | TRBV11-2 | - | TRBJ2-2 | -
TGCGCCAGCAGCCAAGATGGAGGACGGGGAATTACCGGGGAGCCGTTTTTT | CASSQDGGRGITGEPFF | TRBV4-1 | - | TRBJ2-2 | -
TGTGCCAGCAGTGAAAGCAGTATTAGGACTAGCGGATCCTACGAGCAGTACTTC | CASSESSIRTSGSYEQYF | TRBV2 | TRBD2 | TRBJ2-7 | -
TGTGCCAGCAGTTCACGCCCATCCGAGCAGTACTTC | CASSSRPSEQYF | TRBV27 | - | TRBJ2-7 | -
TGCGCCAGCAGCCAAGAGGGCGGGAGCTACAATGAGCAGTTCTTC | CASSQEGGSYNEQFF | TRBV4-1 | TRBD2 | TRBJ2-1 | -
TGTGCCAGCAGCGACGAGAGGCGGAGCACAGATACGCAGTATTTT | CASSDERRSTDTQYF | TRBV9 | - | TRBJ2-3 | once
TGTGCCAGCAGTTTAATCCCACCAGGGTTCCACGAGCAGTACTTC | CASSLIPPGFHEQYF | TRBV27 | - | TRBJ2-7 | -
TGTGCCAGCGCGTACAATGAGCAGTTCTTC | CASAYNEQFF | TRBV25-1 | - | TRBJ2-1 | -
TGTGCCTGGAGTGTAGGGACAGGGATTCTCTATGGCTACACCTTC | CAWSVGTGILYGYTF | TRBV30 | TRBD1 | TRBJ1-2 | -
TGCAGCGTTGTACCTAGAGGGACTGAAGCTTTCTTT | CSVVPRGTEAFF | TRBV29-1 | - | TRBJ1-1 | -
TGTGCCAGCAGCATTGGACATCCCTCGTCCTATGGCTACACCTTC | CASSIGHPSSYGYTF | TRBV7-9 | - | TRBJ1-2 | -
TGTGCCAGCAGCTTAAGACAGCGTAGCACAGATACGCAGTATTTT | CASSLRQRSTDTQYF | TRBV7-6 | - | TRBJ2-3 | -
TGTGCCAGCAGTTACTCGGGGGTCGGGGGGTACAATGAGCAGTTCTTC | CASSYSGVGGYNEQFF | TRBV6-6 | TRBD2 | TRBJ2-1 | -
TGTGCCAGCAGCTTTACGAGGGCCGACGGACTAGCGGGAGTCCCCAATGAGCAGTTCTTC | CASSFTRADGLAGVPNEQFF | TRBV13 | TRBD2 | TRBJ2-1 | -
TGCGCCAGCAGCTGGGAGGGAGGGAGTCCCTACAATGAGCAGTTCTTC | CASSWEGGSPYNEQFF | TRBV5-1 | TRBD2 | TRBJ2-1 | -
TGCGCCAGCAGCCAAGATGGGGAAGAGACCCAGTACTTC | CASSQDGEETQYF | TRBV4-1 | - | TRBJ2-5 | -
TGTGCCAGCAGTGAAGCGGGGAGAGATACGCAGTATTTT | CASSEAGRDTQYF | TRBV2 | - | TRBJ2-3 | -
TGTGCCAGCAGCTTCTACGAGCAGTACTTC | CASSFYEQYF | TRBV5-8 | - | TRBJ2-7 | -
TGCGCCAGCAGCCAGAGTAGCGCAATCTTC | CASSQSSAIF | TRBV4-1 | - | TRBJ2-1 | -
TGTGCCAGCAGCTTAGGAGCGGGGCCCTCCTACAATGAGCAGTTCTTC | CASSLGAGPSYNEQFF | TRBV11-2 | TRBD2 | TRBJ2-1 | -
TGTGCCAGCAGCTTAGGGGGGTCGGGAACTGAAGCTTTCTTT | CASSLGGSGTEAFF | TRBV7-8 | - | TRBJ1-1 | once
TGTGCCAGCAGCTTCAAGGGCCACGAGCAGTACTTC | CASSFKGHEQYF | TRBV13 | - | TRBJ2-7 | once
TGTGCCAGCAGCTTAGGTAGGGAGCAGTTCTTC | CASSLGREQFF | TRBV11-3 | - | TRBJ2-1 | -
TGTGCCAGTCAACCGGGACAGCTTGACCCCTACGAGCAGTACTTC | CASQPGQLDPYEQYF | TRBV27 | TRBD1 | TRBJ2-7 | once
TGTGCCAGCAGTTTATGGGGGGATGAGCAGTTCTTC | CASSLWGDEQFF | TRBV27 | - | TRBJ2-1 | -
TGTGCCAGCAGTTACTCTTCGGGGGGCCGGCTGTTTTTT | CASSYSSGGRLFF | TRBV6-5 | - | TRBJ2-2 | many
TGTGCCAGCAGCCAAGATAGTAGCGGGGGGTACAATGAGCAGTTCTTC | CASSQDSSGGYNEQFF | TRBV4-1 | TRBD2 | TRBJ2-1 | -
TGTGCCAGCAGCCTCCTGACGGACCCCTACGAGCAGTACTTC | CASSLLTDPYEQYF | TRBV7-9 | - | TRBJ2-7 | -
TGTGCCAGCAGGGGGGGCTACAATGAGCAGTTCTTC | CASRGGYNEQFF | TRBV2 | - | TRBJ2-1 | -
TGTGCCAGCAGTGAGAACCGTTGGGCGCCGGGGGGAGAGCAGTTCTTC | CASSENRWAPGGEQFF | TRBV2 | TRBD2 | TRBJ2-1 | -
TGTGCCAGCAGCTTATGGGACACGAACACCGGGGAGCTGTTTTTT | CASSLWDTNTGELFF | TRBV11-2 | - | TRBJ2-2 | -
TGCGCCAGCAGCCAAGCCGGTGCTCCGGGGCAGCCCCAGCATTTT | CASSQAGAPGQPQHF | TRBV4-1 | - | TRBJ1-5 | once
TGTGCCAGCAGCTTGCGACTAGCGGGACTCACAGATACGCAGTATTTT | CASSLRLAGLTDTQYF | TRBV7-2 | TRBD2 | TRBJ2-3 | -
TGTGCCAGCAGCCCCGAAACCAGATACAATGAGCAGTTCTTC | CASSPETRYNEQFF | TRBV5-4 | - | TRBJ2-1 | -
TGTGCCTGGAGTGTGGGGGCTGGGCCCAACACCATATATTTT | CAWSVGAGPNTIYF | TRBV30 | - | TRBJ1-3 | -
TGTGCCAGCAGTCCGAGGGGGCGGCAAGAGACCCAGTACTTC | CASSPRGRQETQYF | TRBV27 | TRBD1 | TRBJ2-5 | few